This T cell receptor beta chain was sequenced in a study of T cell responses to AZD1222 COVID-19 vaccine. General study findings and limits: Clonal diversity may have been underestimated, and the donors were mostly white British, with more females than males. Of the AZD1222 recipients, only 5 or 6 were seropositive at baseline.

Profiled with immunoSEQ multiplex PCR; TCRdb holds only in-frame clones, not every one. This sample has approximately 60,000 clones, with roughly 80% found just once. Concerning this clone: The antigen remains unidentified.

The CDR3 is made up of 14 amino acids. CDR1 and CDR2 (germline): LNHDA, SQIVND (reference sequence). The germline V and J ends were trimmed by 3 bases and 6 bases, with 12 bases remaining between them. This TCR came from an adult in good health. Here the sequenced sample was peripheral blood, taken on day 0 of AZD1222 vaccination. This chain uses TRBV19 with TRBJ1-5, with D possibly being TRBD1 (5 bases). The CDR3 DNA is TGTGCCAGTAGTATGGGCCAGGGCGGTCAGCCCCAGCATTTT. Its protein is CASSMGQGGQPQHF.